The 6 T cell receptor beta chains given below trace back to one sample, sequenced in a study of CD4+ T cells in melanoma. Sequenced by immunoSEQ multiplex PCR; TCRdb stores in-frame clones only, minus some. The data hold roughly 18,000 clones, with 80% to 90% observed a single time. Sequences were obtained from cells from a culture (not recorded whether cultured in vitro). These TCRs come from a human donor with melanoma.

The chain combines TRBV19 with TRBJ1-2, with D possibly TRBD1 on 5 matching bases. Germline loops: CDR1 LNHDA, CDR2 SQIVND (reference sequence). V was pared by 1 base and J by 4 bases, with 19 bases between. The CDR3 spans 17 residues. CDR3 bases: TGTGCCAGTAGTATAGGACAGCTCACCGGGGGGGGCTATGGCTACACCTTC. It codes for CASSIGQLTGGGYGYTF.

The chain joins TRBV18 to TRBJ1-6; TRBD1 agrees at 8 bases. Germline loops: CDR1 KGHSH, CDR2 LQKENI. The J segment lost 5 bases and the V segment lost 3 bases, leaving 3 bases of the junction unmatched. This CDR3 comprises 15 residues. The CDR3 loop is CASSPSTGDNSPLHF. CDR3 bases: TGTGCCAGCTCACCGTCGACAGGGGATAATTCACCCCTCCACTTT.

The CDR3 loop is CASSRWGRGGTDTQYF. The CDR3 DNA reads TGTGCCAGCAGCCGCTGGGGGCGGGGGGGCACAGATACGCAGTATTTT. The chain links TRBV2 to TRBJ2-3; TRBD2 agrees at 8 bases. The CDR3 spans 16 residues. After removal of 6 bases from V and 1 base from J, the junction contained 9 bases not matched to a gene. Germline V gene data show CDR1 as SNHLY and CDR2 as FYNNEI.

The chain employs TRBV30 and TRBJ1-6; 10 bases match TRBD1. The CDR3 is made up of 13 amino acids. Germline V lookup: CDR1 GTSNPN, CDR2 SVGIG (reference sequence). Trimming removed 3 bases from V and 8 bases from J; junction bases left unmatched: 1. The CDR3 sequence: CAWRGQGDSPLHF. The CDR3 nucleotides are TGTGCCTGGAGAGGACAGGGGGATTCACCCCTCCACTTT.

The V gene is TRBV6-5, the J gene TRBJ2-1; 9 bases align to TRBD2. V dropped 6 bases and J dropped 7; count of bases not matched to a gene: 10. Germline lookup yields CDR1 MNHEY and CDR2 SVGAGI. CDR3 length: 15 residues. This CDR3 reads CASRRSGGSSNEQFF. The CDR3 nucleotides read TGTGCCAGCAGGAGGAGCGGGGGGTCTTCGAATGAGCAGTTCTTC.

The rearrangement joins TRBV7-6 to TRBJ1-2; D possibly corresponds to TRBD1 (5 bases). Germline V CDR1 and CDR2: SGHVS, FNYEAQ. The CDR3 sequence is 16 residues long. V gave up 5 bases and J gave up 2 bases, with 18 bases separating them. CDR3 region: CASSPQSGSTNYGYTF. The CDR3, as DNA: TGTGCCAGCAGCCCACAATCAGGGTCTACGAACTATGGCTACACCTTC.